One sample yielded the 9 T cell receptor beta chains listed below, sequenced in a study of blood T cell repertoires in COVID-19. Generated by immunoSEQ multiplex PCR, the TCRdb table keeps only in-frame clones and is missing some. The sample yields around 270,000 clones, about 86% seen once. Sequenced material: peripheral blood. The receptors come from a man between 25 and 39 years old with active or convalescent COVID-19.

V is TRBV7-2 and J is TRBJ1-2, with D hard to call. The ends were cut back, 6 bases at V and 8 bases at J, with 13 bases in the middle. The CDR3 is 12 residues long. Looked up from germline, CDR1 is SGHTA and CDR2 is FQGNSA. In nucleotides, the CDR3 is TGTGCCAGCAGTCCTGACGAGGGCGGCTACACCTTC. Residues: CASSPDEGGYTF. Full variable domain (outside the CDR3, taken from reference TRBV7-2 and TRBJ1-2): GAGVSQSPSNKVTEKGKDVELRCDPISGHTALYWYRQSLGQGLEFLIYFQGNSAPDKSGLPSDRFSAERTGGSVSTLTIQRTQQEDSAVYLCASSPDEGGYTFGSGTRLTVV.

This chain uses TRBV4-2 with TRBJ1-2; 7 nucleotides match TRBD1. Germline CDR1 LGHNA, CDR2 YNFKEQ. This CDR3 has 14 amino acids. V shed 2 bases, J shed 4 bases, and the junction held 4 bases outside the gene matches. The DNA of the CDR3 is TGTGCCAGCAGCCAAAGACAGGGTTCCTATGGCTACACCTTC. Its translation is CASSQRQGSYGYTF.

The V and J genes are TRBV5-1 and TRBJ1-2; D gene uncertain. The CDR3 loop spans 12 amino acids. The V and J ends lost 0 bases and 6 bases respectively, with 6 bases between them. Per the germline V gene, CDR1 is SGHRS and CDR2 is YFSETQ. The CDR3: CASSLGPDGYTF. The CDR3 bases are TGCGCCAGCAGCTTGGGCCCAGATGGCTACACCTTC.

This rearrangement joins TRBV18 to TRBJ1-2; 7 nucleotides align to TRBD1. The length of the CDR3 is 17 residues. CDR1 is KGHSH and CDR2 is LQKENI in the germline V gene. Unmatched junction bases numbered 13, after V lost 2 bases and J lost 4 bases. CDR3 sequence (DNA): TGTGCCAGCTCACCAAAAAGGACAGGCGCCTCTTTCTATGGCTACACCTTC. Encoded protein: CASSPKRTGASFYGYTF.

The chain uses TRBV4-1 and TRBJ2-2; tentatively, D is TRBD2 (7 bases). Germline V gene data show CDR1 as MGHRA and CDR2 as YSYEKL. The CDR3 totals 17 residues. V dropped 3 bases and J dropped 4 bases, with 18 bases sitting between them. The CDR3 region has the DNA TGCGCCAGCAGCCACGACATGAGGGGGGGCGGCACCGGGGAGCTGTTTTTT. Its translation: CASSHDMRGGGTGELFF.

The CDR3 region has the DNA TGTGCCAGCAGGGGAGAAGACTATGGCTACACCTTC. Translation: CASRGEDYGYTF. This sequence joins TRBV2 and TRBJ1-2, with D uncertain. Germline CDR1 and CDR2: SNHLY and FYNNEI. Trimming took 6 bases from V and 3 from J, leaving 8 bases between them. This CDR3 has 12 amino acids.

CDR3 sequence (DNA): TGTGCCAGCAGCCCCCGGGAGGAGTCGGGCGAGCAGTACTTC. Translation gives CASSPREESGEQYF. This chain links TRBV3-1 (or the pseudogene TRBV3-2) with TRBJ2-7, with TRBD2 matching 7 bases. The CDR3 has 14 amino acids. Losses at the gene ends were 4 bases for V and 6 bases for J; bases not matched to a gene: 9. Germline lookup yields CDR1 LGHDT and CDR2 YNNKEL (reference sequence).

The CDR3 is CASRRDFANNEQFF. CDR3 in DNA: TGTGCCAGCAGGCGGGACTTTGCTAACAATGAGCAGTTCTTC. V usage is TRBV6-5 and J usage is TRBJ2-1, with D tentatively TRBD2 (6 bases). V lost 6 bases, J lost 5 bases, and 14 bases lay in between. Germline V lookup: CDR1 MNHEY, CDR2 SVGAGI. The CDR3 contains 14 residues.

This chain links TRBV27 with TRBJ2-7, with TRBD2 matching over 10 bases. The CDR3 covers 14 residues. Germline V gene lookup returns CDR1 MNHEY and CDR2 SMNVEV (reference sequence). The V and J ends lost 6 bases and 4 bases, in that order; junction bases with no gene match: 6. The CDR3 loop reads CASSKAGGPYEQYF. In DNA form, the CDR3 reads TGTGCCAGCAGCAAAGCGGGGGGGCCTTACGAGCAGTACTTC.